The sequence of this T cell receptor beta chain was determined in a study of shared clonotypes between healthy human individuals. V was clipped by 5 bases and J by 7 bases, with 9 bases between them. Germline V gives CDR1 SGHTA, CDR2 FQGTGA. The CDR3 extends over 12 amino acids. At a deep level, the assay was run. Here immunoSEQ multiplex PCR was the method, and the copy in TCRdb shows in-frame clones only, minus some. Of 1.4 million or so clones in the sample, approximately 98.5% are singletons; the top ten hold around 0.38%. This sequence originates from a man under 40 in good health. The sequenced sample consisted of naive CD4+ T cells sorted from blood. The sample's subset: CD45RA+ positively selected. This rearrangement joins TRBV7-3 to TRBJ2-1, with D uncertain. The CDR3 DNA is TGTGCCAGCAGCCCCGGCCCTAATGAGCAGTTCTTC. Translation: CASSPGPNEQFF.